This record covers a single T cell receptor (beta chain). 13 Jbeta primers and 60 Vbeta primers were used for the PCR. Using immunoSEQ multiplex PCR, the repertoire was profiled, and TCRdb retains in-frame clones only, with some absent. Of about 98,000 clones in the sample, 83% are singletons; the top ten hold 2.6%. The germline V gene has CDR1 LNHDA and CDR2 SQIVND (reference sequence). CDR3 length equals 14 residues. Trimming shortened V by 3 bases and J by 4 bases, and 10 bases separated the two germline ends. The sample is drawn from a study of cytomegalovirus exposure and HLA in healthy donors. Material: PBMCs. The J gene is TRBJ1-5, the V gene TRBV19; D unresolved. The TCR sequence derives from a man aged 35-49 years in good health and CMV-seronegative. The CDR3 DNA follows: TGTGCCAGTAGTATGGATACAGAGAATCAGCCCCAGCATTTT. Protein product: CASSMDTENQPQHF.